This TCR beta chain emerged from a study of cytomegalovirus exposure and HLA in healthy donors. The CDR3 spans 12 residues. The V end was cut by 7 bases, the J end by 1 base, with 8 bases between. Germline V gene sequence: CDR1 SGHDT, CDR2 YYEEEE. This table comes from immunoSEQ multiplex PCR, and its TCRdb copy is limited to in-frame clones, with some not included. The profile shows tens of thousands of clones, less than 90% of them singletons. This sequence was found in a woman younger than 30 in good health and CMV-seropositive. V usage is TRBV5-6 and J usage is TRBJ1-1; no reliable D call. Specimen: PBMCs. CDR3 coding DNA: TGTGCCAGCCAGAGGGAGAACACTGAAGCTTTCTTT. Translation: CASQRENTEAFF.